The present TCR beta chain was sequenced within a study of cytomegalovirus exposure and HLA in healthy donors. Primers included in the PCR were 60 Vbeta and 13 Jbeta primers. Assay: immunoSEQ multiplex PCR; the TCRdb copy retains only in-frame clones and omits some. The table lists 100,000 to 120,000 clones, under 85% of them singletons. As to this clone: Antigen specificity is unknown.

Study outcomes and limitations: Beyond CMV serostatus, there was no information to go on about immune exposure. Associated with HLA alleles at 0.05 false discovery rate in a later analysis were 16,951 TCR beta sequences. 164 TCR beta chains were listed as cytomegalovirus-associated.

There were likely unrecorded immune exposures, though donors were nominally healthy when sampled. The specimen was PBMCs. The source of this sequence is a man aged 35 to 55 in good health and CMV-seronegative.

For the CDR3, the DNA is TGTGCCAGCAAGCCTTGGGGGCCCCCTGGAAACACCATATATTTT. It specifies CASKPWGPPGNTIYF. This chain connects TRBV27 to TRBJ1-3, with D possibly matching TRBD1 (6 bases). Trimming removed 7 bases from V and 2 bases from J, with 15 bases in between. Germline V gene sequence: CDR1 MNHEY, CDR2 SMNVEV (reference sequence). CDR3 size: 15 residues.